A single sample gave rise to the 14 T cell receptor beta chains below, sequenced in a study of CD8+ T cells in alopecia areata. Extracted RNA was reverse transcribed into cDNA, the sequencing template. Generated by immunoSEQ multiplex PCR, the TCRdb table keeps only in-frame clones and is missing some. This table has over 150,000 clones, 50% to 70% appearing once. This sample comprised CD4+ T cells sorted from blood, obtained at week 0. These receptors were obtained from a human donor with alopecia areata.

This chain joins TRBV6-5 and TRBJ2-3, with 8 bases identical to TRBD2. Trimming took 8 bases from V and 5 from J; bases not matched to a gene: 9. The CDR3 consists of 14 residues. CDR1 and CDR2 from the germline V gene are MNHEY and SVGAGI. The CDR3: CASFRGGPQDTQYF. CDR3 in DNA: TGTGCCAGCTTCCGGGGGGGGCCACAAGATACGCAGTATTTT.

The rearrangement uses TRBV11-3 and TRBJ2-5; D perhaps matches TRBD1 (6 bases). The CDR3 runs to 16 residues. Per the germline V gene, CDR1 is SGHNT and CDR2 is YENEEA. V dropped 5 bases and J dropped 1 base, with 17 bases sitting between them. In nucleotides, the CDR3 is TGTGCCAGCAGCCTAGGGGACATCGCACTCCAAGAGACCCAGTACTTC. Translating it yields CASSLGDIALQETQYF.

The rearrangement links TRBV27 to TRBJ1-2, with TRBD1 identical over 8 bases. V lost 5 bases, J lost 4 bases, and 9 bases stayed unmatched. Germline CDR1 MNHEY, CDR2 SMNVEV (reference sequence). The CDR3 extends over 15 amino acids. The CDR3 nucleotides read TGTGCCAGCAGTCCAAACCGACAGGGGCCCTATGGCTACACCTTC. Its protein is CASSPNRQGPYGYTF.

The genes are TRBV18 and TRBJ1-5, with a weak D call TRBD1 (6 bases). V was trimmed by 5 bases and J by 3 bases, leaving 17 bases between them. The length of the CDR3 is 16 residues. Germline-derived CDR1 and CDR2 are KGHSH and LQKENI. In DNA form, the CDR3 reads TGTGCCAGCTCATTACGGGGGCCACCCAACAATCAGCCCCAGCATTTT. Its translation is CASSLRGPPNNQPQHF.

CDR3 amino acids: CASSQGTGRSNQPQHF. CDR3 in DNA: TGTGCCAGCAGCCAAGGGACAGGCCGCAGCAATCAGCCCCAGCATTTT. The chain is built from TRBV5-6 and TRBJ1-5; 8 bases are shared with TRBD1. Germline CDR1 SGHDT, CDR2 YYEEEE. V dropped 4 bases and J dropped 1; count of bases not matched to a gene: 7. The CDR3 has 16 amino acids.

This clone was observed at least ten times. The same CDR3 also results from other DNA sequences found in this sample. The chain employs TRBV7-9 and TRBJ2-5, with TRBD2 as a possible D gene (6 bases). The CDR3 sequence is 13 residues long. Germline CDR1 is SEHNR and CDR2 is FQNEAQ (reference sequence). Trimming left V 1 base short and J 5 bases short, with 8 bases between. Here the CDR3 reads CASSLGDWETQYF. In nucleotides, the CDR3 is TGTGCCAGCAGCTTAGGGGACTGGGAGACCCAGTACTTC.

The count of this clone is one. The chain links TRBV5-1 to TRBJ1-2; weak D call: TRBD1 (5 bases). Trimming removed 0 bases at V and 3 bases at J, with 12 bases between. This CDR3 contains 15 residues. Germline values: CDR1 SGHRS, CDR2 YFSETQ. DNA for the CDR3: TGCGCCAGCAGCTTGGATCCGGGGCAGGACTATGGCTACACCTTC. This sequence encodes CASSLDPGQDYGYTF. The full variable domain, in which reference TRBV5-1 and TRBJ1-2 provide the parts outside the CDR3, is KAGVTQTPRYLIKTRGQQVTLSCSPISGHRSVSWYQQTPGQGLQFLFEYFSETQRNKGNFPGRFSGRQFSNSRSEMNVSTLELGDSALYLCASSLDPGQDYGYTFGSGTRLTVV.

This clone was found a few times. V is TRBV5-6 and J is TRBJ2-7; 9 nucleotides align to TRBD1. The CDR3 runs to 18 residues. Germline loops: CDR1 SGHDT, CDR2 YYEEEE. J gave up 7 bases and V 4 bases, and 21 bases lay outside the gene matches. The CDR3 loop is CASSPQPSRQGGLGEQYF. The CDR3 bases are TGTGCCAGCAGCCCTCAACCCTCCCGACAGGGGGGTTTAGGTGAGCAGTACTTC.

The rearrangement uses TRBV4-1 and TRBJ2-1; 7 bases match TRBD1. CDR3 length: 15 residues. With V trimmed by 3 bases and J by 1 base, 3 bases remained unmatched. Germline assignment: CDR1 MGHRA and CDR2 YSYEKL. The CDR3 is CASSQEDRSYNEQFF. In DNA form, the CDR3 reads TGCGCCAGCAGCCAGGAGGACAGGTCCTACAATGAGCAGTTCTTC.

The rearrangement joins TRBV25-1 to TRBJ2-1; 10 bases map to TRBD2. The V gene's germline CDR1 is MGHDK and CDR2 SYGVNS. The length of the CDR3 is 15 residues. V gave up 5 bases and J gave up 4 bases; unmatched junction bases: 5. The CDR3 sequence is CASSRVAGGYNEQFF. The CDR3, as DNA: TGTGCCAGCAGTAGAGTAGCGGGGGGATACAATGAGCAGTTCTTC.

This clone showed up just a few times. The chain uses TRBV19 and TRBJ2-4, with D uncertain. Germline V gene lookup returns CDR1 LNHDA and CDR2 SQIVND (reference sequence). CDR3 length equals 13 residues. With 1 base removed from V and 3 bases from J, the gap between germline ends came to 4 bases. The CDR3 sequence is CASSIGHKNIQYF. In DNA, the CDR3 is TGTGCCAGTAGTATAGGTCACAAAAACATTCAGTACTTC.

The V call is TRBV18, the J call TRBJ1-1; D is unresolved. Trimming cost V 3 bases and J 0 bases, with 17 bases left between them. Germline V CDR1 and CDR2: KGHSH, LQKENI. The CDR3 is 17 residues long. This CDR3 is CASSPEPSGPMNTEAFF. The CDR3 DNA follows: TGTGCCAGCTCACCCGAACCGTCCGGGCCGATGAACACTGAAGCTTTCTTT. The whole variable domain, filled in from reference TRBV18 and TRBJ1-1, reads NAGVMQNPRHLVRRRGQEARLRCSPMKGHSHVYWYRQLPEEGLKFMVYLQKENIIDESGMPKERFSAEFPKEGPSILRIQQVVRGDSAAYFCASSPEPSGPMNTEAFFGQGTRLTVV.

CDR3 in amino acids: CAWATTPSSYNEQFF. The CDR3 bases are TGTGCCTGGGCTACGACACCGAGCTCCTACAATGAGCAGTTCTTC. The chain carries TRBV30 and TRBJ2-1; unclear D gene. The ends were cut back, 5 bases at V and 0 bases at J, with 14 bases in the middle. The CDR3 consists of 15 residues. Germline-derived CDR1 and CDR2 are GTSNPN and SVGIG (reference sequence).

On this clone: The junction and the germline gene differ at one end; a read error may be behind it. This sequence joins TRBV19 and TRBJ2-3; 8 bases agree with TRBD2. The CDR3 extends over 15 amino acids. Germline assignment: CDR1 LNHDA and CDR2 SQIVND (reference sequence). The CDR3 is CASSIFRGGTDTQYF. The CDR3, as DNA: TGTGCCAGTAGTATCTTTCGGGGGGGCACAGATACGCAGTACTTT.